The clone carrying this T cell receptor (beta chain) was observed a single time. As yet, its antigen is unknown. The junction differs from germline at one of its ends, possibly a read error. This record comes from a study of blood T cells in healthy people across ages. Study-level information: About one barcoded TCR beta cDNA was captured per two T cells. General study points: Greater diversity and more naive CD4+ cells were seen in long-lived donors than in aged donors.

The total RNA that was extracted per sample amounted to at least 5.5 micrograms. Germline V CDR1 and CDR2: DFQATT, SNEGSKA (reference sequence). This CDR3 is 14 amino acids long. Alongside a J-beta primer mix, a sample-barcoded 5' primer served in a second PCR lasting roughly 7 to 11 cycles. Via MiXCR, TCRdb re-called the 5' RACE reads, giving one row per CDR3 protein. The sample holds around 990,000 distinct CDR3 sequences, more than 30% seen once. The sequencing input was blood. The chain is built from TRBV20-1 and TRBJ1-4; D is uncertain. The receptor comes from a man aged 18 to 30 in good health. This CDR3 is CSAITQPTNGKLFF. In DNA form, the CDR3 reads TGCAGTGCTATTACACAGCCAACTAATGGAAAACTGTTTTTT.